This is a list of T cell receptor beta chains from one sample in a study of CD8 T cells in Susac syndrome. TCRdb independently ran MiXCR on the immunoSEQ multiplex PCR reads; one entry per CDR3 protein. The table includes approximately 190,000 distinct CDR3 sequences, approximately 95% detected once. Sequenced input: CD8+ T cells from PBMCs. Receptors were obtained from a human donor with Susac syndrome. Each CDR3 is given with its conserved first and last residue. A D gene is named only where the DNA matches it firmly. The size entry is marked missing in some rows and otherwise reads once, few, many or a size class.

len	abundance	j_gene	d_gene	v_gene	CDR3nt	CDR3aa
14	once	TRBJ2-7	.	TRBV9	TGTGCCAGCAGCGTAGGGCACAGGTCTCTCGAGCAGTACTTC	CASSVGHRSLEQYF
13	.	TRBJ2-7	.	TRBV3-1	TGTGCCAGCAGCCGGGAACAGACGTACGAGCAGTACTTC	CASSREQTYEQYF
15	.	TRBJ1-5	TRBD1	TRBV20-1	TGCAGTGCTAAACCGGGACAGGGTGTTGACCAGCCCCAGCATTTT	CSAKPGQGVDQPQHF
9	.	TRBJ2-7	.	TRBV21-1	TGTGCCAGCATCGACGAGCAGTACTTC	CASIDEQYF
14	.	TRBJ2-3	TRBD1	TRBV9	TGTGCCAGCAGCGCTAGACAGGGGACAGATACGCAGTATTTT	CASSARQGTDTQYF
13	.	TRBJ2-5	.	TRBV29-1	TGCAGCGTTGAAGTGGGGGCCGGGGAGACCCAGTACTTC	CSVEVGAGETQYF
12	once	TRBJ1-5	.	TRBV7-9	TGTGCCAGCAGCTTAGACGATCAGCCCCAGCATTTT	CASSLDDQPQHF
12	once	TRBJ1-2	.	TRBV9	TGTGCCAGCGGACCCCAGGAGGGTGGCTACACCTTC	CASGPQEGGYTF
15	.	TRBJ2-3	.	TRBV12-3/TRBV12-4	TGTGCCAGCAGTTTAAGGGGGACCGGCACAGATACGCAGTATTTT	CASSLRGTGTDTQYF
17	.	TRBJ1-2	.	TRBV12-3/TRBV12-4	TGTGCCAGCAGTTTAGACCCACCAAACGGCGAGGACTATGGCTACACCTTC	CASSLDPPNGEDYGYTF
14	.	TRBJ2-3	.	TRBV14	TGTGCCAGCAGCCAATGGACAGTCACAGATACGCAGTATTTT	CASSQWTVTDTQYF
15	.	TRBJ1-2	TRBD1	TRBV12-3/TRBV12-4	TGTGCCAGCAGCCATGGAGGGACAGGCTACTATGGCTACACCTTC	CASSHGGTGYYGYTF
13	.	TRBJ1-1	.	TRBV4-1	TGCGCCAGCACAGTTCAGGGGAACACTGAAGCTTTCTTT	CASTVQGNTEAFF
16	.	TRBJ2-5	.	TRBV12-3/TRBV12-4	TGTGCCAGCAGTTTTCTCGGGAGTACATCAGGGGAGACCCAGTACTTC	CASSFLGSTSGETQYF
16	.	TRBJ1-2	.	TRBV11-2	TGTGCCAGCAGCTTATCACCGGGGGGTCAATTGAAGGGCTACACCTTC	CASSLSPGGQLKGYTF
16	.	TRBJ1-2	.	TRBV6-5	TGTGCCAGCAGTTCCAACTCCGGGGACGAGAGCTATGGCTACACCTTC	CASSSNSGDESYGYTF
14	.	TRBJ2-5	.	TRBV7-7	TGTGCTAGCAGCTTAGGCAGGGCCCAAGAGACCCAGTACTTC	CASSLGRAQETQYF
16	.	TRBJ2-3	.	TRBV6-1	TGTGCCAGCTCTTTAGGGAACCGCGAGTTCACAGATACGCAGTATTTT	CASSLGNREFTDTQYF
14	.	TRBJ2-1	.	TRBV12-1	TGTGCCAGCAGCTTTTGGACTAGAGGCAATGAGCAGTTCTTC	CASSFWTRGNEQFF
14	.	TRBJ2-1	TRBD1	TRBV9	TGTGCCAGCAGCGTAGGGACAGGGGGCGATGAGCAGTTCTTC	CASSVGTGGDEQFF
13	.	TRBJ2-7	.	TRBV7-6	TGTGCCAGCAGCTTAGCTGCAAGGGCCGAGCAGTACTTC	CASSLAARAEQYF
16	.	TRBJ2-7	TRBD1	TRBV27	TGTGCCAGCAGTCCCTCAACAGGACAGGCTTCCTACGAGCAGTACTTC	CASSPSTGQASYEQYF
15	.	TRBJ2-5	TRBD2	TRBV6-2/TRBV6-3	TGTGCCAGCAGTTCTTTAGCGGGGGGGCAAGAGACCCAGTACTTC	CASSSLAGGQETQYF
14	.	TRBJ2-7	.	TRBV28	TGTGCCAGCAGCACAACACAGTTCTCCTACGAGCAGTACTTC	CASSTTQFSYEQYF
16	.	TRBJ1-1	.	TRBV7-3	TGTGCCAGCAGTCTAAGGTGGTCGACCGAGAACACTGAAGCTTTCTTT	CASSLRWSTENTEAFF
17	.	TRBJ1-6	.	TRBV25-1	TGTGCCAGCAGTGATGTCAGGGAAAGCTCCTATAATTCACCCCTCCACTTT	CASSDVRESSYNSPLHF
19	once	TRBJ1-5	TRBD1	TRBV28	TGTGCCAGCAGCGCTCGAGGGACAGGGGCTCCTTGGGGCAATCAGCCCCAGCATTTT	CASSARGTGAPWGNQPQHF
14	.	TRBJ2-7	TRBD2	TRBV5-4	TGTGCCAGCAGCGGGGATAGCGGGGTCTACGAGCAGTACTTC	CASSGDSGVYEQYF
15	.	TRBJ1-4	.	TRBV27	TGTGCCAGCAGTTTGACGCTTACCTGGGGGGAAAAACTGTTTTTT	CASSLTLTWGEKLFF
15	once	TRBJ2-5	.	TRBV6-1	TGTGCCAGCAGTGGCCGGGACGACAGATTCGCGACCCAGTACTTC	CASSGRDDRFATQYF
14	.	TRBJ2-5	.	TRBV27	TGTGCCAGCAGTAAGAGACATGATCAAGAGACCCAGTACTTC	CASSKRHDQETQYF
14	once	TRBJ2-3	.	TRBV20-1	TGCAGTGCTAGGAACCCTATTAGCACAGATACGCAGTATTTT	CSARNPISTDTQYF
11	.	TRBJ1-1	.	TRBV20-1	TGCAGTGCTAGCCAAAGTCCTGGAGCTTTCTTT	CSASQSPGAFF
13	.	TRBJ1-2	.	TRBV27	TGTGCCAGCAGTTTATCTCCTATCTATGGCTACACCTTC	CASSLSPIYGYTF
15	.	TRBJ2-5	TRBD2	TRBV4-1	TGCGCCAGCAGCCTAGTAGCGGGGCCGGGGGAGACCCAGTACTTC	CASSLVAGPGETQYF
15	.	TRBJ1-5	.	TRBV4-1	TGCGCCAGCAGCTTATGGGACTCTAGCAATCAGCCCCAGCATTTT	CASSLWDSSNQPQHF
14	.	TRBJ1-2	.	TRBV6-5	TGTGCCAGCAGACACAGACAGGACGGCTATGGCTACACCTTC	CASRHRQDGYGYTF
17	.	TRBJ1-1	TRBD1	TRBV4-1	TGCGCCAGCAGCCGCCAGACAGGGGGACAGGGGGGCACTGAAGCTTTCTTT	CASSRQTGGQGGTEAFF
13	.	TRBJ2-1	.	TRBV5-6	TGTGCCAGCAGCTTTGTTCAGCACAATGAGCAGTTCTTC	CASSFVQHNEQFF
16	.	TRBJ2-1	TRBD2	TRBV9	TGTGCCAGCAGCGTTAGCGGGGGCCGCTCCTACAATGAGCAGTTCTTC	CASSVSGGRSYNEQFF
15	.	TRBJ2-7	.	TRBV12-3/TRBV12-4	TGTGCCAGCAACTTAGGCATGGGGGTGGGCTACGAGCAGTACTTC	CASNLGMGVGYEQYF
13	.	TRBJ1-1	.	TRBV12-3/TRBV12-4	TGTGCCAGCAGTTTAGAACCTCCCGGGGTAGCTTTCTTT	CASSLEPPGVAFF
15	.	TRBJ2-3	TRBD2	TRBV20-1	TGCAGTGCTAGAGATCCTAGCGGGGGTACAGATACGCAGTATTTT	CSARDPSGGTDTQYF
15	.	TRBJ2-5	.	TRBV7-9	TGTGCCAGCAGTCATACGACAGAAAACCAAGAGACCCAGTACTTC	CASSHTTENQETQYF
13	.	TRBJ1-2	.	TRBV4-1	TGCGCCAGCAGCCAGACACAGAACTATGGCTACACCTTC	CASSQTQNYGYTF
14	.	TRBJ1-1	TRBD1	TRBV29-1	TGCAGCGTTGAAACAGGGGGCGGAAACACTGAAGCTTTCTTT	CSVETGGGNTEAFF
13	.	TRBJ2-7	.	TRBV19	TGTGCCAGTAGTCCCGGACTTACCTACGAGCAGTACTTC	CASSPGLTYEQYF
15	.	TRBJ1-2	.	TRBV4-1	TGCGCCAGCAGCCAAGACAGGGCCACAAACTATGGCTACACCTTC	CASSQDRATNYGYTF
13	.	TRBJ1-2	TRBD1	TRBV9	TGTGCCAGCAGCGTAACGACAGGGCTTGGCTACACCTTC	CASSVTTGLGYTF
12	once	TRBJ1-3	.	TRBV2	TGTGCCGGCGGGGGTACTGGAAACACCATATATTTT	CAGGGTGNTIYF
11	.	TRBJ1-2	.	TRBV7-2	TGTGCCAGCAGCTTAGCGCGTGGCTACACCTTC	CASSLARGYTF
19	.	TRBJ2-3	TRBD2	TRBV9	TGTGCCAGCAGCTCCCGGACTAGCGGGGGGGCCCGGCCCACAGATACGCAGTATTTT	CASSSRTSGGARPTDTQYF
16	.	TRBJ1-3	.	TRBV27	TGTGCCAGCAGTCCTTCCGCCGGGGAAGCTGGAAACACCATATATTTT	CASSPSAGEAGNTIYF
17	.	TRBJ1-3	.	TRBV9	TGTGCCAGCAGCCTCCAGGGGACGCAGGCCTCTGGAAACACCATATATTTT	CASSLQGTQASGNTIYF
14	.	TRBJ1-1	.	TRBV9	TGTGCCAGCAGCGTAGCCGGTACTAGTGATGAAGCTTTCTTT	CASSVAGTSDEAFF
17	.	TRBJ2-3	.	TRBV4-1	TGCGCCAGCAGCCAAGAAAGGTCCGGCGGGGTCACAGATACGCAGTATTTT	CASSQERSGGVTDTQYF
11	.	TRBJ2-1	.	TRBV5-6	TGTGCCAGCAGGGTAGGAGGTGAGCAGTTCTTC	CASRVGGEQFF
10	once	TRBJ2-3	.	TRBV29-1	TGCAGCGTTCAGGAGGATACGCAGTATTTT	CSVQEDTQYF
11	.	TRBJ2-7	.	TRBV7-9	TGTGCCAGCGTACAGGGCTACGAGCAGTACTTC	CASVQGYEQYF
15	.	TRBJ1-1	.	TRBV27	TGTGCCAGCGGGCTTCGGGAATCGGCGAACACTGAAGCTTTCTTT	CASGLRESANTEAFF